This TCR beta chain was found in a study of blood T cells in healthy people across ages. Findings and limits, study-wide: When set beside aged donors, long-lived donors presented more naive CD4+ cells and higher diversity.

Sample-barcoded 5' priming and a J-beta primer mix drove a second PCR of about 6 to 12 cycles. A single record per CDR3 protein comes from TCRdb applying MiXCR to the 5' RACE reads. This table holds hundreds of thousands of distinct CDR3 sequences, roughly 25% found once. The V end lost 5 bases, the J end lost 7 bases, and 8 bases lay between the germline ends. The germline V gene encodes CDR1 MNHEY and CDR2 SVGEGT. The CDR3 consists of 11 residues. Turning to this clonotype: The antigen is not known.

The same sample was also used in a study of T cells of mothers and their children. Per that paper: A few healthy Caucasian mothers, along with their six children, served as the donors. All extracted RNA went into cDNA synthesis, about 1.4 ug per 15 ul. Sequencing revealed no T cell clones that were persistent and microchimeric.

The chain has TRBV6-2 or TRBV6-3 and TRBJ1-2; D is unresolved. The sample taken for sequencing was blood. The receptor's source is a boy between 5 and 17 years old in good health. The CDR3 DNA reads TGTGCCAGCAGTAACTTTCTTGGCTACACCTTC. This sequence encodes CASSNFLGYTF.